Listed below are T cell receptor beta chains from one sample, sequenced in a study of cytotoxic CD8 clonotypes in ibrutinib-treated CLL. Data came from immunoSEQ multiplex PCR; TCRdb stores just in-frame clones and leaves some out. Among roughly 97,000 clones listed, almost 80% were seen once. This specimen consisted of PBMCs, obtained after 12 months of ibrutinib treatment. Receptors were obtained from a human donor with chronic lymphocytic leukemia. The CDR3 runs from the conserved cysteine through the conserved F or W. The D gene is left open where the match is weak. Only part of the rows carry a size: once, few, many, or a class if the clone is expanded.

TGTGCCTCCGACCCCGGAAGCCGCCGAAACACCATATATTTT	CASDPGSRRNTIYF	once	TRBV30	TRBJ1-3	-
TGCGCCAGCAGTGCGGGACTAGCGGCTTACGAGCAGTACTTC	CASSAGLAAYEQYF	-	TRBV4-3	TRBJ2-7	TRBD2
TGTGCCAGCACCCAAAGACAGGGAGTCCGTCCCCAGCATTTT	CASTQRQGVRPQHF	few	TRBV6-5	TRBJ1-5	TRBD1
TGTGCCAGCAGCTTATTACGAACTAGCGGGGGGGCCAACTCCTACAATGAGCAGTTCTTC	CASSLLRTSGGANSYNEQFF	few	TRBV13	TRBJ2-1	TRBD2
TGTGCCACCAGCAGGAACCAGGGAGCCGGGGAGCTGTTTTTT	CATSRNQGAGELFF	few	TRBV15	TRBJ2-2	-
TGCGCCAGCAGCCCCGGGAGGGGACAGGGCTCTCTGAACGAGCAGTACTTC	CASSPGRGQGSLNEQYF	-	TRBV5-1	TRBJ2-7	-
TGTGCCAGCAGCCGCGACAGTGGAGGAAACACCATATATTTT	CASSRDSGGNTIYF	few	TRBV6-5	TRBJ1-3	-
TGTGCCAGCAGTCCGAACCGCAGGGGAAACATTCAGTACTTC	CASSPNRRGNIQYF	-	TRBV7-2	TRBJ2-4	-
TGTGCCAGCAGCCGTGGGGGGACAGGGGCCTACGAGCAGTACTTC	CASSRGGTGAYEQYF	-	TRBV7-3	TRBJ2-7	TRBD1
TGTGCCAGCAGCCCGGGACAGGAAAACATTCAGTACTTC	CASSPGQENIQYF	-	TRBV7-3	TRBJ2-4	TRBD1
TGTGCCAGCAGCCAAGTGAGGGGCTCTGGGGCCAACGTCCTGACTTTC	CASSQVRGSGANVLTF	-	TRBV4-2	TRBJ2-6	-
TGTGCCAGCAGCCCATCGGGGGGCCTCCCTGGGGCCAACGTCCTGACTTTC	CASSPSGGLPGANVLTF	-	TRBV7-9	TRBJ2-6	-
TGTGCCAGCAGAAGGACAGCAACTAATGAAAAACTGTTTTTT	CASRRTATNEKLFF	-	TRBV2	TRBJ1-4	-
TGTGCCAGCACCCGGGACGGGACAGGGTACTCCTACGAGCAGTACTTC	CASTRDGTGYSYEQYF	-	TRBV2	TRBJ2-7	TRBD1
TGTGCCAGCAGTTCGGACTTGTCCTATGGCTACACCTTC	CASSSDLSYGYTF	-	TRBV6-6	TRBJ1-2	-
TGCGCCAGCAGCGTCATCGGTCGGTCAGAAGGCTACACCTTC	CASSVIGRSEGYTF	-	TRBV4-3	TRBJ1-2	-
TGTGCCACCAGCAGAGATGGGGTCAGCAATCAGCCCCAGCATTTT	CATSRDGVSNQPQHF	few	TRBV15	TRBJ1-5	-
TGTGCCAGCAGTGGGGAGACAGGGTGGGACATTCAGTACTTC	CASSGETGWDIQYF	many	TRBV2	TRBJ2-4	TRBD1
TGCGCCAGCAGCCTTCGTTCTATAACTAGCGGCACAGATACGCAGTATTTT	CASSLRSITSGTDTQYF	once	TRBV5-1	TRBJ2-3	TRBD2
TGTGCCACCACCGGGGGACAGGCATCCTCTGGGGCCAACGTCCTGACTTTC	CATTGGQASSGANVLTF	-	TRBV10-3	TRBJ2-6	TRBD1
TGTGCCAGCAGCTTTCGGGGGGACAATCAGCCCCAGCATTTT	CASSFRGDNQPQHF	-	TRBV5-8	TRBJ1-5	-
TGTGCTAGTGGTTTGGTACGTGGGGGACTTGATCCGAATTCACCCCTCCACTTT	CASGLVRGGLDPNSPLHF	-	TRBV12-5	TRBJ1-6	-
TGTGCCAGTAAGGAATCTCTTCTAAGAGAGACCCAGTACTTC	CASKESLLRETQYF	-	TRBV19	TRBJ2-5	-
TGTGCCAGTAGTATCATCCGTTACGGGTCTGGGGCCAACGTCCTGACTTTC	CASSIIRYGSGANVLTF	few	TRBV19	TRBJ2-6	-
TGTGCCAGCAGCTCGGGCCCCGGGTACGAGCAGTACTTC	CASSSGPGYEQYF	-	TRBV7-2	TRBJ2-7	-
TGTGCCAGCGGGACTAGAAGTACAGGGGCCAACGTCCTGACTTTC	CASGTRSTGANVLTF	-	TRBV6-5	TRBJ2-6	TRBD2